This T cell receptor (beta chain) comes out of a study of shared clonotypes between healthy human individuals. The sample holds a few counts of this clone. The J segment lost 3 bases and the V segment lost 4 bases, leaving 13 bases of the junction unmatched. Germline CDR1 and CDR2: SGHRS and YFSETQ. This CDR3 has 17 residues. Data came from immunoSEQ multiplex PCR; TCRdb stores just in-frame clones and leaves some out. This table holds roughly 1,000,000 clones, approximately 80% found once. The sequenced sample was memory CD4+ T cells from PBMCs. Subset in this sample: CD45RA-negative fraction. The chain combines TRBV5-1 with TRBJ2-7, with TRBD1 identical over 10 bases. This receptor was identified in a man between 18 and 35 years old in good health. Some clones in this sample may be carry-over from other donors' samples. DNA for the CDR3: TGCGCCAGCAGCCCCGGGGACAGGGGAAACCTAGTCTACGAGCAGTACTTC. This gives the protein CASSPGDRGNLVYEQYF.